A selection of T cell receptor beta chains follows, all from one sample in a study of human T cells and chemical hapten exposure. TCRdb ran MiXCR on the RACE reads and lists one entry per CDR3 protein. Here the sample spans around 120,000 distinct CDR3 sequences, approximately 13% being singletons. The sample consisted of whole blood, taken in connection with sensitization to the hapten diphenylcyclopropenone (DPC). The receptors derive from a woman aged 18-35 years with alopecia areata. Some clones in this sample may be carry-over from other donors' samples. CDR3s leave out the opening cysteine and the closing phenylalanine or tryptophan. The order of the fields is V gene, J gene, CDR3 protein.

TRBV6-6,TRBJ1-5,ASISEQLNQPQH
TRBV6-5,TRBJ2-3,ASSYTGGATDTQY
TRBV7-9,TRBJ2-7,ASSLHSSYEQY
TRBV4-3,TRBJ2-3,ASSQLSTGDTQY
TRBV9,TRBJ2-3,ASSVDGRTDTQY
TRBV11-1,TRBJ2-1,ASSLGDRRYNEQF
TRBV11-3,TRBJ2-1,ASSSRPGQGIADEQF
TRBV7-9,TRBJ1-2,ASSFPSTSYGYT
TRBV5-1,TRBJ2-5,ASSLAASWETQY
TRBV18,TRBJ1-5,ASSPQGYQPQH
TRBV7-2,TRBJ2-1,ASSLNPLAGGNQVQF
TRBV19,TRBJ1-5,ASMEADNFNQPQH
TRBV20-1,TRBJ2-1,SARDPGDNEQF
TRBV5-1,TRBJ2-7,ASSLGTGFNEQY
TRBV6-2/TRBV6-3,TRBJ2-5,ASSNQRGRGQETQY
TRBV5-5,TRBJ2-3,ASSWFPALHPRDTQY
TRBV6-5,TRBJ1-1,ASSYIQGARTEAF
TRBV19,TRBJ1-4,ASSIFLSRANEKLF
TRBV6-5,TRBJ2-5,ASSTTRKTQY
TRBV21-1,TRBJ2-1,ASSKSGRHNEQF
TRBV28,TRBJ2-1,ASSMPRAEAF
TRBV7-2,TRBJ2-1,ASSLAPGVNEQF
TRBV6-6,TRBJ1-4,ASSQRGVGEKLF
TRBV12-3/TRBV12-4,TRBJ2-4,ASSSSSAGQALAKNIQY